This T cell receptor (beta chain) is drawn from a study of cytomegalovirus exposure and HLA in healthy donors. Study overall: The study's early data release held tens of millions of unique TCRs from HLA-typed donors. Regarding the study as a whole: The classifier reportedly diagnosed cytomegalovirus status with high specificity and sensitivity. The authors later linked a missense DCLRE1C variant to TCR beta V- and J-gene trimming.

The length of the CDR3 is 19 residues. V was clipped by 4 bases and J by 3 bases; unmatched bases: 16. Germline loops: CDR1 SGHDN, CDR2 FVKESK. With respect to this clone: Its antigen remains unidentified.

A multiplex PCR was run with 60 Vbeta primers and 13 Jbeta primers. Some clones are missing from TCRdb's copy, which holds only in-frame ones; the method was immunoSEQ multiplex PCR. The sample consists of roughly 150,000 clones, roughly three quarters of them appearing once. The source is a male donor in good health and CMV-seronegative. The sequenced sample was PBMCs. The rearrangement uses TRBV14 and TRBJ2-3, with 10 bases identical to TRBD2. Here the CDR3 DNA reads TGTGCCAGCAGCCCGAACCCCCAGCGGGGGGGCCCTGGGACAGATACGCAGTATTTT. Its translation is CASSPNPQRGGPGTDTQYF.